A single sample gave rise to the 32 T cell receptor beta chains below, sequenced in a study of PD-L1 blockade in urothelial cancer. Here immunoSEQ multiplex PCR was the method, and the copy in TCRdb shows in-frame clones only, minus some. The sample contains about 82,000 clones, roughly 87% of which appear only once. The source was PBMCs, collected around atezolizumab (anti-PD-L1) treatment. Receptor source: a woman aged 70-85 years with urothelial cancer.

This clone was observed a handful of times. The chain combines TRBV28 with TRBJ2-7, with 8 bases identical to TRBD2. Per the germline V gene, CDR1 is MDHEN and CDR2 is SYDVKM. CDR3 length: 13 residues. The V segment lost 5 bases and the J segment 5 bases; nucleotides outside the gene matches: 5. The CDR3 here is CASSHGGVNEQYF. Here the CDR3 DNA reads TGTGCCAGCAGTCACGGGGGGGTGAACGAGCAGTACTTC.

This clone was found many times. This chain joins TRBV19 and TRBJ2-2; a weak D match, TRBD1 (6 bases). V lost 7 bases and J lost 0, with 15 bases in between. Germline CDR1 reads LNHDA; CDR2 reads SQIVND (reference sequence). The CDR3 totals 16 residues. The CDR3 sequence: CASTVTGMTNTGELFF. The CDR3, as DNA: TGTGCCAGTACCGTCACAGGGATGACGAACACCGGGGAGCTGTTTTTT.

The chain combines TRBV4-1 with TRBJ2-7, with 11 bases matching TRBD2. Germline V gene sequence: CDR1 MGHRA, CDR2 YSYEKL. J was trimmed by 3 bases and V by 0 bases; bases with no gene match: 13. The CDR3 extends over 19 amino acids. CDR3 DNA sequence: TGCGCCAGCAGCCAAGAAAGGAGACTAGCGGGGACCCCGAACTACGAGCAGTACTTC. Residues: CASSQERRLAGTPNYEQYF.

The CDR3 region has the DNA TGCGCCAGCAGCTTTTTGCGGGGAGGGCCGAATGAGCAGTTCTTC. The encoded protein is CASSFLRGGPNEQFF. The V call is TRBV5-1, the J call TRBJ2-1; 7 bases map to TRBD2. The CDR3 has 15 amino acids. CDR1 and CDR2 (germline): SGHRS, YFSETQ. Trimming took 2 bases from V and 7 from J; bases not matched to a gene: 9.

This chain uses TRBV5-6 with TRBJ2-7, with 8 bases lining up with TRBD2. Germline assignment: CDR1 SGHDT and CDR2 YYEEEE. Unmatched junction bases numbered 10, after V lost 0 bases and J lost 2 bases. CDR3 length equals 17 residues. CDR3 in amino acids: CASSLASTGGKPYEQYF. CDR3 DNA sequence: TGTGCCAGCAGCTTGGCCTCAACGGGGGGGAAACCCTACGAGCAGTACTTC.

The V call is TRBV10-3, the J call TRBJ2-1; 9 positions match TRBD1. V gave up 10 bases and J gave up 5 bases; unmatched junction bases: 9. Germline lookup yields CDR1 ENHRY and CDR2 SYGVKD. The CDR3 contains 14 residues. CDR3 bases: TGTGCCAGCGAACCGGGACAGGGAAACAATGAGCAGTTCTTC. It translates to CASEPGQGNNEQFF.

The chain joins TRBV29-1 to TRBJ2-5; D unclear. This CDR3 has 12 amino acids. Trimming shortened V by 4 bases and J by 2 bases, and 8 bases separated the two germline ends. CDR1 is SQVTM and CDR2 is ANQGSEA in the germline V gene. The DNA for the CDR3 is TGCAGCGTTGTTACACAGCAAGAGACCCAGTACTTC. Protein: CSVVTQQETQYF.

The chain links TRBV6-6 to TRBJ1-1; 7 nucleotides match TRBD1. This CDR3 region has 15 residues. V lost 5 bases and J lost 11; bases outside the gene matches: 17. Germline V lookup: CDR1 MNHNY, CDR2 SVGAGI (reference sequence). This CDR3 is CASSRALDRTANAFF. CDR3 in DNA: TGTGCCAGCAGTCGAGCCTTGGACAGGACCGCCAATGCTTTCTTT.

The chain couples TRBV10-2 to TRBJ2-1, with TRBD1 identical over 10 bases. The ends lost 6 bases at V and 6 bases at J; junction bases unmatched: 11. CDR3 length: 16 amino acids. Looked up from germline, CDR1 is WSHSY and CDR2 is SAAADI. CDR3 nucleotide sequence: TGCGCCAGCAGGCCCCGACAGGGGGCGCTGGGCAATGAGCAGTTCTTC. Protein sequence: CASRPRQGALGNEQFF.

V and J are TRBV6-1 and TRBJ1-1, with TRBD1 matching 8 bases. V gave up 6 bases and J gave up 4 bases; unmatched junction bases: 4. Germline lookup yields CDR1 MNHNS and CDR2 SASEGT. This CDR3 spans 13 amino acids. In nucleotides, the CDR3 is TGTGCCAGCAGCCTAACAGGGGGCACTGAAGCTTTCTTT. This encodes CASSLTGGTEAFF.

The V and J genes are TRBV7-9 and TRBJ2-7; 11 bases are shared with TRBD2. The CDR3 is made up of 17 amino acids. The germline V gene encodes CDR1 SEHNR and CDR2 FQNEAQ (reference sequence). V was clipped by 3 bases and J by 4 bases; unmatched bases: 11. CDR3 bases: TGTGCCAGCAGCTTTGCACGACTAGCGGGGCCAGGGTACGAGCAGTACTTC. Its translation is CASSFARLAGPGYEQYF.

CDR3 loop: CASSLATGGNNYGYTF. CDR3 nucleotide sequence: TGTGCCAGCAGCTTAGCAACAGGGGGGAATAACTATGGCTACACCTTC. The gene calls are TRBV7-2 and TRBJ1-2; 8 nucleotides line up with TRBD1. V lost 0 bases and J lost 1; bases outside the gene matches: 4. Germline lookup yields CDR1 SGHTA and CDR2 FQGNSA. There are 16 residues in the CDR3.

The chain joins TRBV4-1 to TRBJ1-3, with 7 bases lining up with TRBD1. This CDR3 contains 17 residues. The ends lost 6 bases at V and 0 bases at J; junction bases unmatched: 11. Per the germline V gene, CDR1 is MGHRA and CDR2 is YSYEKL. As DNA, the CDR3 is TGCGCCAGCAGTCAAATGGGACAGAGTTTCTCTGGAAACACCATATATTTT. Translated, it gives CASSQMGQSFSGNTIYF.

This sequence joins TRBV10-3 and TRBJ2-1; 11 positions agree with TRBD2. This CDR3 is built from 15 residues. The ends lost 9 bases at V and 5 bases at J; junction bases unmatched: 9. Germline assignment: CDR1 ENHRY and CDR2 SYGVKD. This CDR3 reads CAINVGTSGHNEQFF. The DNA of the CDR3 is TGTGCCATTAATGTGGGGACTAGCGGCCACAATGAGCAGTTCTTC.

The chain joins TRBV4-3 to TRBJ2-3; the match to TRBD1 covers 10 bases. The CDR3 has 20 residues. Germline loops: CDR1 LGHNA, CDR2 YSLEER. V was clipped by 0 bases and J by 2 bases; unmatched bases: 14. The CDR3 loop reads CASSQEISGQGRYFTDTQYF. CDR3 bases: TGCGCCAGCAGCCAAGAGATTTCGGGACAGGGGCGATATTTCACAGATACGCAGTATTTT.

CDR3 DNA sequence: TGTGCCAGCAGTGAGCTTTGGACAGTAGCCAATCAGCCCCAGCATTTT. Translated: CASSELWTVANQPQHF. The chain has TRBV6-1 and TRBJ1-5; TRBD1 might be the D (6 bases). Germline V gene data show CDR1 as MNHNS and CDR2 as SASEGT. Trimming stripped 3 bases from V and 3 bases from J, with 15 bases between. The CDR3 has 16 residues.

The rearrangement uses TRBV19 and TRBJ1-5; 7 nucleotides match TRBD1. Trimming at V came to 4 bases and at J to 5 bases, leaving 14 bases not matched to a gene. Per germline, CDR1 LNHDA and CDR2 SQIVND (reference sequence). This CDR3 region has 17 residues. The CDR3 here is CASSTPPGQRYYQPQHF. The CDR3 DNA reads TGTGCCAGTAGTACCCCACCGGGACAGCGCTACTATCAGCCCCAGCATTTT.

The rearrangement joins TRBV4-3 to TRBJ2-3, with TRBD2 matching over 11 bases. The germline gives CDR1 LGHNA, CDR2 YSLEER. The CDR3 runs 18 residues. Trimming removed 0 bases from V and 1 base from J; junction bases left unmatched: 6. DNA of the CDR3: TGCGCCAGCAGCCAAGATCTCCTAGCGGGGGGCCGCACAGATACGCAGTATTTT. This sequence encodes CASSQDLLAGGRTDTQYF.

The chain is built from TRBV9 and TRBJ1-2; 11 bases are a match to TRBD1. Germline loops: CDR1 SGDLS, CDR2 YYNGEE. V lost 3 bases and J lost 3; bases outside the gene matches: 1. The CDR3 has 14 residues. CDR3 in amino acids: CASSGTGGHYGYTF. CDR3 DNA: TGTGCCAGCAGCGGGACAGGGGGCCACTATGGCTACACCTTC.

This clone showed up just once. The rearrangement joins TRBV5-6 to TRBJ2-2; 9 bases align to TRBD1. The V and J ends lost 3 bases and 5 bases, in that order; junction bases with no gene match: 14. Germline lookup yields CDR1 SGHDT and CDR2 YYEEEE. This CDR3 is built from 18 residues. Written as DNA, the CDR3 is TGTGCCAGCAGCTGGGGGACAGGGCAGGCTAGTTTTACCGGGGAGCTGTTTTTT. Its protein is CASSWGTGQASFTGELFF.

The rearrangement links TRBV28 to TRBJ1-2; TRBD1 matches at 8 bases. V shed 6 bases and J 8 bases; nucleotides not matched to a gene: 29. The germline V gene encodes CDR1 MDHEN and CDR2 SYDVKM. This CDR3 region has 20 residues. CDR3 in DNA: TGTGCCAGCAGCGTACTCCCCCTCAGCCCGGACAGGGTGTTTTCTGGAGGCTACACCTTC. Protein sequence: CASSVLPLSPDRVFSGGYTF.

The chain links TRBV29-1 to TRBJ2-3, with 10 nucleotides matching TRBD1. Germline V gives CDR1 SQVTM, CDR2 ANQGSEA. CDR3 size: 15 residues. V lost 6 bases, J lost 6 bases, and 12 bases stayed unmatched. The CDR3 nucleotides are TGCAGCGTCGGTCGACAGGGGGCCCTGGGGGATACGCAGTATTTT. Protein product: CSVGRQGALGDTQYF.

V and J are TRBV2 and TRBJ1-3; D uncertain. V was clipped by 2 bases and J by 3 bases, with 11 bases between them. Germline V lookup: CDR1 SNHLY, CDR2 FYNNEI. The CDR3 covers 15 residues. The CDR3 loop reads CASSEISVSGNTIYF. CDR3 in DNA: TGTGCCAGCAGTGAAATCTCCGTTAGTGGAAACACCATATATTTT.

The chain is built from TRBV18 and TRBJ1-5; TRBD1 aligns across 9 bases. This CDR3 region has 15 residues. Germline V CDR1 and CDR2: KGHSH, LQKENI. Trimming at V came to 3 bases and at J to 7 bases, leaving 7 bases not matched to a gene. CDR3 sequence (DNA): TGTGCCAGCTCACCCGGGACAGGGACGATCCAGCCCCAGCATTTT. Its protein is CASSPGTGTIQPQHF.

The V call is TRBV5-1, the J call TRBJ2-1, with a tentative D call TRBD2 (6 bases). The V gene's germline CDR1 is SGHRS and CDR2 YFSETQ. Deletions cut 1 base from V and 9 bases from J, with 14 bases between. CDR3 length: 14 residues. CDR3 DNA sequence: TGCGCCAGCAGCTTGTTAGCGGAGCGAATTGAGCAGTTCTTC. Protein product: CASSLLAERIEQFF.

The count of this clone is one. The genes are TRBV15 and TRBJ2-7, with D tentatively TRBD2 (5 bases). This CDR3 contains 14 residues. The V gene lost 0 bases and the J gene lost 3 bases, with 9 bases spanning the gap. The germline V gene encodes CDR1 LNHNV and CDR2 YYDKDF (reference sequence). The CDR3 reads CATSRDPGIYEQYF. Written as DNA, the CDR3 is TGTGCCACCAGCAGAGATCCCGGGATCTACGAGCAGTACTTC.

This chain uses TRBV7-2 with TRBJ2-2; the match to TRBD2 covers 7 bases. CDR3 length equals 15 residues. The V gene's germline CDR1 is SGHTA and CDR2 FQGNSA. The ends lost 8 bases at V and 8 bases at J; junction bases unmatched: 14. The CDR3, as DNA: TGTGCCAGCGGCCGGAGGATAGCGGGTAAAGGGGAGCTGTTTTTT. Translation gives CASGRRIAGKGELFF. The full variable domain, rest sourced from reference TRBV7-2 and TRBJ2-2, is GAGVSQSPSNKVTEKGKDVELRCDPISGHTALYWYRQSLGQGLEFLIYFQGNSAPDKSGLPSDRFSAERTGGSVSTLTIQRTQQEDSAVYLCASGRRIAGKGELFFGEGSRLTVL.

The chain is built from TRBV11-3 and TRBJ2-7; 8 bases are a match to TRBD1. With V trimmed by 5 bases and J by 3 bases, 3 bases remained unmatched. CDR3 size: 13 residues. From germline, CDR1 is SGHNT and CDR2 YENEEA. CDR3 in amino acids: CASSPGGNYEQYF. CDR3 DNA sequence: TGTGCCAGCAGCCCAGGGGGCAACTACGAGCAGTACTTC. Drawing the rest from reference TRBV11-3 and TRBJ2-7, the complete variable domain is EAGVVQSPRYKIIEKKQPVAFWCNPISGHNTLYWYLQNLGQGPELLIRYENEEAVDDSQLPKDRFSAERLKGVDSTLKIQPAELGDSAVYLCASSPGGNYEQYFGPGTRLTVT.

V gene TRBV28 combines with J gene TRBJ2-7; 9 nucleotides match TRBD1. The CDR3 is made up of 15 amino acids. V was clipped by 5 bases and J by 5 bases; unmatched bases: 10. Per germline, CDR1 MDHEN and CDR2 SYDVKM. In nucleotides, the CDR3 is TGTGCCAGCAGTAGTTACAGGGGGCGCGACGACGAGCAGTACTTC. It translates to CASSSYRGRDDEQYF.

This sequence joins TRBV6-5 and TRBJ2-1; 7 nucleotides match TRBD2. Germline V CDR1 and CDR2: MNHEY, SVGAGI. Trimming cost V 2 bases and J 4 bases; bases outside gene matches: 2. The CDR3 consists of 14 residues. The CDR3 coding sequence is TGTGCCAGCAGTTACACTAGCGCTTACAATGAGCAGTTCTTC. Translating it yields CASSYTSAYNEQFF.

The V call is TRBV9, the J call TRBJ1-1, with TRBD1 identical over 7 bases. V lost 2 bases to trimming and J lost 0 bases; unmatched junction nucleotides: 4. The CDR3 totals 15 residues. The germline V gene has CDR1 SGDLS and CDR2 YYNGEE. The CDR3 DNA sequence: TGTGCCAGCAGCGTTGGGACAGTCATGAACACTGAAGCTTTCTTT. Its protein is CASSVGTVMNTEAFF.

This chain connects TRBV9 to TRBJ2-2, with 7 bases fitting TRBD1. V was pared by 1 base and J by 1 base, with 1 base of the junction left unmatched. Germline CDR1 and CDR2: SGDLS and YYNGEE. This CDR3 has 15 amino acids. The CDR3 coding sequence is TGTGCCAGCAGCGTATCAGGGGGGAACACCGGGGAGCTGTTTTTT. This translates into CASSVSGGNTGELFF.